Reported below is one TCR beta chain. What it recognizes is unknown. Not enrolled were patients with uncontrolled infection, other autoimmune disease, pregnancy or lactation. Orbital computed tomography, thyroid ultrasound, serum thyroxine and TRAb, and clinical symptoms together informed the diagnoses. The authors took PBMCs from 7.5 to 10 ml fresh peripheral blood. The germline V and J ends were trimmed by 3 bases and 5 bases, with 14 bases remaining between them. The germline gives CDR1 KGHSH, CDR2 LQKENI. The CDR3 is made up of 15 amino acids. This sample is part of a study of T cells in Graves' hyperthyroidism and ophthalmopathy. The study, taken as a whole, reports: Model-based prediction identified ophthalmopathy a median roughly 5.9 months prior to its onset.

TCR beta CDR3 sequences were amplified from RNA transcripts. TCR CDR3 underwent first-round RT-PCR with the HTBI primer set. MiXCR was run by TCRdb on the multiplex PCR reads, yielding one entry per CDR3 protein. Among more than 500,000 distinct CDR3 sequences listed, about 16% were seen once. The source is a woman in her twenties or thirties with Graves' ophthalmopathy. Sample: blood. The V call is TRBV18, the J call TRBJ2-4; unclear D gene. Here the CDR3 DNA reads TGTGCCAGCTCACCTTTAAGAGTTTTCGAAAACATTCAGTACTTC. Translation: CASSPLRVFENIQYF.